This TCR beta chain came from a study of OX40 agonist ivuxolimab in advanced cancers. Study summary: It was ivuxolimab, an agonistic anti-OX40 (CD134) antibody, that patients were treated with.

Overall study results and limits: At 0.1 to 3.0 mg/kg, CD4+ and CD8+ blood T cells expanded clonally by week 6.

Generated by immunoSEQ multiplex PCR, the TCRdb table keeps only in-frame clones and is missing some. The sample carries about 46,000 clones, 82% recorded once. Comments on this clone: Its target is not known.

This TCR was recovered from an adult with an advanced solid tumor such as melanoma, head and neck, liver or kidney cancer. Sequencing used CD4+ or CD8+ T cells sorted from blood, obtained in a trial of the OX40 agonist ivuxolimab.

This CDR3 is CASSPIFNTEAFF. CDR3 DNA: TGTGCCAGTAGTCCCATCTTCAACACTGAAGCTTTCTTT. This chain links TRBV19 with TRBJ1-1; D remains unclear. From germline, CDR1 is LNHDA and CDR2 SQIVND (reference sequence). Between the trimmed V and J ends, which lost 5 bases and 2 bases, there was a span of 9 bases. The CDR3 contains 13 residues.